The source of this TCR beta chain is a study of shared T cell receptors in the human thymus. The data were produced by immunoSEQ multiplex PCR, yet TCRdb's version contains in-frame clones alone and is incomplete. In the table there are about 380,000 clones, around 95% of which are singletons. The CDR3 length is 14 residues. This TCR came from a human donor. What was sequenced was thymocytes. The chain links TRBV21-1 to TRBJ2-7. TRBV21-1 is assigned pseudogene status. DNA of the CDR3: TGTGCCAGCAGCAAAGTCGCCCTGGGACCCGAGCAGTACTTC. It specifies CASSKVALGPEQYF.